This T cell receptor (beta chain) is from a study of cytomegalovirus exposure and HLA in healthy donors. Findings of the study overall: Researchers reported that three CMV-associated chains were confirmed in vitro as CMV antigen-specific.

This clone appeared a single time. The antigen is unknown. The CDR3 is 13 residues long. The germline V gene encodes CDR1 LGHNT and CDR2 FRNRAP. Sequencing was performed with immunoSEQ multiplex PCR; in TCRdb, only in-frame clones are kept and a portion is missing. The top ten clones hold under 9% of a sample with over 110,000 clones, more than 75% of them seen once. Sequencing was done on a sample of PBMCs. The clonotype originates from a man between 18 and 35 years old in good health and CMV-seropositive. This chain joins TRBV12-5 and TRBJ2-2, with TRBD2 matching over 7 bases. The CDR3 nucleotides are TGTGTAAGGCGGGGGACGAACACCGGGGAGCTGTTTTTT. This translates into CVRRGTNTGELFF.